Each of the 3 T cell receptor beta chains below was sequenced from the same sample in a study of cytomegalovirus exposure and HLA in healthy donors. PCR used 60 Vbeta primers and 13 Jbeta primers. TCRdb's copy holds only in-frame clones and misses some; the assay was immunoSEQ multiplex PCR. The data contain 150,000 to 200,000 clones, around 80% of them singletons. Material for sequencing was PBMCs. The receptors stem from a man aged 18 to 30 in good health and CMV-seronegative.

CDR3 in DNA: TGTGCCAGCAGCCGCAAGCGGGGGAATGCCTACGAGCAGTACTTC. This encodes CASSRKRGNAYEQYF. The rearrangement uses TRBV28 and TRBJ2-7; 8 bases are shared with TRBD2. The J segment lost 2 bases and the V segment lost 6 bases, leaving 9 bases of the junction unmatched. Germline V gene data show CDR1 as MDHEN and CDR2 as SYDVKM. This CDR3 region has 15 residues. Full variable domain (rest looked up from reference TRBV28 and TRBJ2-7): DVKVTQSSRYLVKRTGEKVFLECVQDMDHENMFWYRQDPGLGLRLIYFSYDVKMKEKGDIPEGYSVSREKKERFSLILESASTNQTSMYLCASSRKRGNAYEQYFGPGTRLTVT.

The chain uses TRBV2 and TRBJ2-7; D might be TRBD2 (6 bases). V was cut by 4 bases and J by 2 bases, with 15 bases left in between. This CDR3 spans 15 amino acids. Germline V gives CDR1 SNHLY, CDR2 FYNNEI. CDR3: CASSVTEGTPYEQYF. DNA for the CDR3: TGTGCCAGCAGTGTAACTGAGGGGACTCCCTACGAGCAGTACTTC.

Only one count was recorded for this clone. V gene TRBV27 combines with J gene TRBJ1-3, with D hard to call. Germline V gives CDR1 MNHEY, CDR2 SMNVEV (reference sequence). V lost 1 base and J lost 0, with 4 bases in between. The length of the CDR3 is 14 residues. CDR3 bases: TGTGCCAGCAGTTTATACGGCTCTGGAAACACCATATATTTT. Its protein is CASSLYGSGNTIYF.